The TCR beta chain under discussion was sequenced for a study of beta chain features in type 1 diabetes. In the study overall: Across every sample, around 98 million sorted cells were examined in total. Study results and limitations: All four CD4+ subsets of Type 1 diabetes patients contained TCRB CDR3s that were moderately but significantly shorter. A PCR bias possibly favoring shorter templates would apply equally to patients and controls. Researchers reported that naive, central memory and Treg TCRB repertoires appeared more similar in patients than in healthy donors.

J lost 3 bases, V lost 5 bases, and 15 bases had no gene match. The CDR3 extends over 17 amino acids. The V gene's germline CDR1 is SGHNT and CDR2 YENEEA. cDNA synthesis used the whole RNA isolate, giving expressed TCRB sequences. TCRdb's table, derived via immunoSEQ multiplex PCR, lists solely in-frame clones and lacks some. The sample carries over 120,000 clones, approximately 13% recorded once. One heparinised draw, averaging roughly 110 mL, was taken per donor. Concerning this clone itself: Its antigen is still unknown.

This chain links TRBV11-3 with TRBJ1-1; 7 nucleotides agree with TRBD1. The sample comprised central memory CD4+ T cells from blood. The clonotype originates from a man aged 18 to 35 with type 1 diabetes. This chain's CDR3 is CASSRGLGGRGDTEAFF. As DNA, the CDR3 is TGTGCCAGCAGCCGAGGATTAGGGGGCCGAGGGGACACTGAAGCTTTCTTT.